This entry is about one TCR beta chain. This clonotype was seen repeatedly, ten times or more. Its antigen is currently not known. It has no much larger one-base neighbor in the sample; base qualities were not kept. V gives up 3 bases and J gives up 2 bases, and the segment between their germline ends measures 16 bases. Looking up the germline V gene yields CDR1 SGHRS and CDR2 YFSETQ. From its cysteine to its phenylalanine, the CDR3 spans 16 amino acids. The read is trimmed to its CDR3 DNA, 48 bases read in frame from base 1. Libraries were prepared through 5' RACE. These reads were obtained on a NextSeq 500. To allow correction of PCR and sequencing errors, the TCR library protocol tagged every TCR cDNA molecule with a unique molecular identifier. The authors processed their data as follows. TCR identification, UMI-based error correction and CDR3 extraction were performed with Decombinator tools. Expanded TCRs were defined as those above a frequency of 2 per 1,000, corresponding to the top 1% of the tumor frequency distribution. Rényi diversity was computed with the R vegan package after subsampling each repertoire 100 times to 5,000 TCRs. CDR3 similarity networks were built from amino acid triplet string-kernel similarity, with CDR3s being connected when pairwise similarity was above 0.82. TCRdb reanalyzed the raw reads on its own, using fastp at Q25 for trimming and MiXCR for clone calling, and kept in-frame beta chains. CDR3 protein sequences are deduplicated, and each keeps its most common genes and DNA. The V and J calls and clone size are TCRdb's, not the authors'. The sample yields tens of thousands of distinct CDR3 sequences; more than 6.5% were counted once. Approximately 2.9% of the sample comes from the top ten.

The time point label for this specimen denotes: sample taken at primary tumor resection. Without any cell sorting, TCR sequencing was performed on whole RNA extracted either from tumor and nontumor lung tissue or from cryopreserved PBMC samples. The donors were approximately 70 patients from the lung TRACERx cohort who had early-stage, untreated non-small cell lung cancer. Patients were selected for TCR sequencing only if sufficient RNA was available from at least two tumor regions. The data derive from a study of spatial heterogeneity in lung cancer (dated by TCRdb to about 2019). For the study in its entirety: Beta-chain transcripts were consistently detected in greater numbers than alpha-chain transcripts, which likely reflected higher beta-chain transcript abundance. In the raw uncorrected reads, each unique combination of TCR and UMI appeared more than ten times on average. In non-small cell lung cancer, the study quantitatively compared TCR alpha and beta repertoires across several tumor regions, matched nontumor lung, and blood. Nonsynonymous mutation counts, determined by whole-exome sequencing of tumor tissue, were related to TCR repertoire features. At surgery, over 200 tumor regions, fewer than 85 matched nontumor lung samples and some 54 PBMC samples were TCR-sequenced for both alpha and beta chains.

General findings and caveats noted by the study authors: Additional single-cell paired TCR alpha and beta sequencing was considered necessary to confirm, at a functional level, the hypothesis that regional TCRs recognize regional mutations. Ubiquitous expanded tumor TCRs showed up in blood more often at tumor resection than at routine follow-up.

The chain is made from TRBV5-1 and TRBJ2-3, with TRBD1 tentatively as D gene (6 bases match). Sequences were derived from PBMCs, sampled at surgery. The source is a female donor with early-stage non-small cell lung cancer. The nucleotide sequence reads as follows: TGCGCCAGCAGCTCGGGACACCGTGCCCCCACAGATACGCAGTATTTT. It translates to CASSSGHRAPTDTQYF.